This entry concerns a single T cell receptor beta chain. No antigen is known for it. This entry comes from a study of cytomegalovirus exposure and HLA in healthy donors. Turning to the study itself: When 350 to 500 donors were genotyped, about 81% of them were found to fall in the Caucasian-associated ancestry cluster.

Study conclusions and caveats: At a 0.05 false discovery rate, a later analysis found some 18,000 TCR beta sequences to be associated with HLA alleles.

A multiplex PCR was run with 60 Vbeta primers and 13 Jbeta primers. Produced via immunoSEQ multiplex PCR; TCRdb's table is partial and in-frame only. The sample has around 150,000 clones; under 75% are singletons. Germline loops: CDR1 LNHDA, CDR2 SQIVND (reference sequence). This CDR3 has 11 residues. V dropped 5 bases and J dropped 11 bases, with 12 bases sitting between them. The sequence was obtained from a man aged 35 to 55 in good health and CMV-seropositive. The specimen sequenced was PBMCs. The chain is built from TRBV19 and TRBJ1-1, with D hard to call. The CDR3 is CASSSGLRAFF. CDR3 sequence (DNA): TGTGCCAGTAGTTCGGGATTAAGGGCTTTCTTT.